This entry concerns a single T cell receptor (beta chain). Its antigen is still unknown. The entry originates in a study of graft-versus-host responses after intestinal transplantation. Only in-frame clones appear in the TCRdb table, and some are missing; sequencing was by immunoSEQ multiplex PCR. The table has about 29,000 clones, nearly 90% seen once; the top ten hold more than 9%. General observations from the study: Peak circulating GvH clone levels tracked with early post-transplant HvG declines.

This CDR3 has 15 amino acids. Germline CDR1 is SGHNT and CDR2 is YYREEE (reference sequence). V was cut by 0 bases and J by 4 bases, with 14 bases left in between. The chain employs TRBV5-4 and TRBJ2-7; D perhaps matches TRBD2 (6 bases). This receptor was obtained from a human patient who received an intestinal transplant, so some T cells may come from the graft donor. Material: PBMCs, obtained 450 to 480 days after intestinal transplantation. DNA of the CDR3: TGTGCCAGCAGCTTGGGGAGGGGTGCGGTTTACGAGCAGTACTTC. Translation: CASSLGRGAVYEQYF. The entire variable domain, with the rest obtained from reference TRBV5-4 and TRBJ2-7, is as follows: ETGVTQSPTHLIKTRGQQVTLRCSSQSGHNTVSWYQQALGQGPQFIFQYYREEENGRGNFPPRFSGLQFPNYSSELNVNALELDDSALYLCASSLGRGAVYEQYFGPGTRLTVT.